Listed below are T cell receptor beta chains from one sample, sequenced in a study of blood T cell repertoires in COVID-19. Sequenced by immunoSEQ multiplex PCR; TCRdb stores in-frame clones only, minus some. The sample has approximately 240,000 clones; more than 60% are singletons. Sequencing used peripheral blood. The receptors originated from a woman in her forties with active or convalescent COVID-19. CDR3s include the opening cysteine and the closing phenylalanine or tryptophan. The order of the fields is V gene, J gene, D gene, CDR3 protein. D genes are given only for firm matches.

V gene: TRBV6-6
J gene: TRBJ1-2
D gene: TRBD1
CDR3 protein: CASSRDRGNDGYTF

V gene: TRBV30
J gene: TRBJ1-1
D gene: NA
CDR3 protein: CAWSVRGNTEAFF

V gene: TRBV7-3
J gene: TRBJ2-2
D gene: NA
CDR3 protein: CASSLRGVDTGELFF

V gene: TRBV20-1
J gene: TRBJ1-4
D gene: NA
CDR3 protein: CSASQAGHEKLFF

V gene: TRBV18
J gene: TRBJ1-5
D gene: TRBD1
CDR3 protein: CASSSTGDQPQHF

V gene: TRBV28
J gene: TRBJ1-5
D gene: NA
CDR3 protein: CASSARGSFLPQHF

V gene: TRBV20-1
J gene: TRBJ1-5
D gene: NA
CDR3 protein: CSASDQGGSNQPQHF

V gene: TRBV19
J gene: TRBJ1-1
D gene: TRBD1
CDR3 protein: CASSTRQGRRTEAFF

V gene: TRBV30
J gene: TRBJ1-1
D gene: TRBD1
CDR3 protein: CAWSDSLQGAVISEAFF

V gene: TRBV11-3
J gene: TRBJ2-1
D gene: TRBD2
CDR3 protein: CASSLQRGNYNEQFF

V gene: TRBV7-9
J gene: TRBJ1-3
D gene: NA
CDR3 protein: CASSKVGAGNTIYF

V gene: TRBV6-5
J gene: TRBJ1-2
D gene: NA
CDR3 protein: CASSYSSSYGYTF

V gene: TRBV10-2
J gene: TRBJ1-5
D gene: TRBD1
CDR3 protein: CASKDRENQPQHF

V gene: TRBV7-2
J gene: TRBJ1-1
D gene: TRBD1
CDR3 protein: CASSLGTTGRMNTEAFF

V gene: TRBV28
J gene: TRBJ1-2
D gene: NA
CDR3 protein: CASSLGPPGYGYTF

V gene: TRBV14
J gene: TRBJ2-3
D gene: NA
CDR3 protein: CASSQAEVSGDTQYF

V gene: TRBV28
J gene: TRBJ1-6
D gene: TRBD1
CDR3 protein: CASSQPWPGTGSSYNSPLHF

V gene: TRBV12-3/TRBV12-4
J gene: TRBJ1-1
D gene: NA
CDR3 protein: CASSLAGNTEAFF

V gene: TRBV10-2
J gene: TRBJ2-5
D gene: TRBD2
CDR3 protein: CASSEVAGGPETQYF

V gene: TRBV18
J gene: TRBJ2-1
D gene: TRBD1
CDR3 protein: CASSGTDNDEQFF

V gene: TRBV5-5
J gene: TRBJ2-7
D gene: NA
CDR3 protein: CASSPPGASAEQYF

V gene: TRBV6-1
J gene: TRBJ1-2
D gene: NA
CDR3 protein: CASSDLRVVTF

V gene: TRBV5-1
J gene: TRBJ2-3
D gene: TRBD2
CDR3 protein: CASSLVPSGGTDTQYF

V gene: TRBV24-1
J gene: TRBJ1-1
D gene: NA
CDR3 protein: CATSDLRGAEAFF

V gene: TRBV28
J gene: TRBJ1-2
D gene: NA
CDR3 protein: CASSFANNYGYTF

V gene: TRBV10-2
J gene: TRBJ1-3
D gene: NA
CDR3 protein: CASTEGRSGNTIYF

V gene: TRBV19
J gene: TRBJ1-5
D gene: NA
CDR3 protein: CASSIVGQDYSNQPQHF